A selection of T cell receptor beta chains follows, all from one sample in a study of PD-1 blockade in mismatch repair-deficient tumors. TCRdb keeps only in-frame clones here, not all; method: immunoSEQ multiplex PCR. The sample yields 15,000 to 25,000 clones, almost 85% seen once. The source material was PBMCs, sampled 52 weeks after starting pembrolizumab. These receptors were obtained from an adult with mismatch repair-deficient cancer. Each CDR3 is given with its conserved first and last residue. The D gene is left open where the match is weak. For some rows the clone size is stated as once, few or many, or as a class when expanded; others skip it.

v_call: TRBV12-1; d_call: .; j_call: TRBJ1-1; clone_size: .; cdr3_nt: TGTGCCAGCAGCGATGCAGGGGATTTCTGCATGAACACTGAAGCTTTCTTT; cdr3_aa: CASSDAGDFCMNTEAFF
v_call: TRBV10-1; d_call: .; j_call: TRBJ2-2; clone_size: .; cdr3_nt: TGCGCCAGGGGAATTACTAGCCGCAACACCGGGGAGCTGTTTTTT; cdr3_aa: CARGITSRNTGELFF
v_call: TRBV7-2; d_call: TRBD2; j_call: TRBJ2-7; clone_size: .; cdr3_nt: TGTGCCAGCAGGGGGACTAGCGGGACTGGGGAGCAGTACTTC; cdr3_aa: CASRGTSGTGEQYF
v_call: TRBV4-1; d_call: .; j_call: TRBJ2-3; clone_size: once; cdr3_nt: TGCGCCAGCAGCCAAGAAATTAGCGTTAGCACAGATACGCAGTATTTT; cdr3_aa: CASSQEISVSTDTQYF
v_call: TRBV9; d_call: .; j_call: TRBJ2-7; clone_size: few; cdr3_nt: TGTGCCAGCAGCGTAGGATTTAGCGGAGCCTCCTACGAGCAGTACTTC; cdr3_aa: CASSVGFSGASYEQYF
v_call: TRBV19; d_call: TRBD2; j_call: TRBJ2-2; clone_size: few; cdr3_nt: TGTGCCAGTACCAACCCTTTTAGCGGGAACCGGGAGCTGTTTTTT; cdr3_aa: CASTNPFSGNRELFF
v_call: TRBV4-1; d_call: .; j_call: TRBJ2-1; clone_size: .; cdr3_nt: TGCGCCAGCAGCCAAGAGTCGGGAGAGGCTTCGAATGAGCAGTTCTTC; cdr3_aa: CASSQESGEASNEQFF
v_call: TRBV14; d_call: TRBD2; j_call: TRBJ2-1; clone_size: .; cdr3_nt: TGTGCCAGCAGCCCTGGGACTATTGAGCAGTTCTTC; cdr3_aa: CASSPGTIEQFF
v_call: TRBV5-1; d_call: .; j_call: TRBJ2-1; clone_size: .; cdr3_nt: TGCGCCAGCAGCTTGGCACGGGCAGGGTACAATGAGCAGTTCTTC; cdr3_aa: CASSLARAGYNEQFF
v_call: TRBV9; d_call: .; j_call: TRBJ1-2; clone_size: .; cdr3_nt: TGTGCCAGCAGCGCTGACACCATCTATGGCTACACCTTC; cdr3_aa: CASSADTIYGYTF
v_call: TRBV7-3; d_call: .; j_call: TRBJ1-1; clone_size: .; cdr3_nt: TGTGCCAGCAGCTTAAGGGGCGGGGGCATGAACACTGAAGCTTTCTTT; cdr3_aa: CASSLRGGGMNTEAFF
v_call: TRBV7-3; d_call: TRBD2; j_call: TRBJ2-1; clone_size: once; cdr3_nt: TGTGCCAGCAGCTCCCGTAGCGGGAGGGCCCTCAATGAGCAGTTCTTC; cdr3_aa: CASSSRSGRALNEQFF
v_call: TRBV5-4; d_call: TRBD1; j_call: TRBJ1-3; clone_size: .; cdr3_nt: TGTGCCAGCAGCTGGGGACAGGGGGGAAACACCATATATTTT; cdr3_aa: CASSWGQGGNTIYF
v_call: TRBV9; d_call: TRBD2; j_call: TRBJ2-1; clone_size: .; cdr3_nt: TGTGCCAGCAGCGTAGAGGTGTGGACTAGCGGGAACAATGAGCAGTTCTTC; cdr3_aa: CASSVEVWTSGNNEQFF
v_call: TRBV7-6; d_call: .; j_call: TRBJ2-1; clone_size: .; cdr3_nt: TGTGCCAGCAGCTTGCCCGGGACTCACTCCTACAATGAGCAGTTCTTC; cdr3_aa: CASSLPGTHSYNEQFF
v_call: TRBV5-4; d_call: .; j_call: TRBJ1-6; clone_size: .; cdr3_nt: TGTGCCAGCAGCTTGGCCGGAGGTTCACCCCTCCACTTT; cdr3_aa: CASSLAGGSPLHF
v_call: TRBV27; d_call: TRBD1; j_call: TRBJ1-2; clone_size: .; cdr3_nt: TGTGCCAGCAGTTTATCTCTGACAGGGATTAACTATGGCTACACCTTC; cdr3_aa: CASSLSLTGINYGYTF
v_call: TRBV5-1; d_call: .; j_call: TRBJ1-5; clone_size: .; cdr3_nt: TGCGCCAGCAGCCCTACCGGGGGCAATCAGCCCCAGCATTTT; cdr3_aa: CASSPTGGNQPQHF
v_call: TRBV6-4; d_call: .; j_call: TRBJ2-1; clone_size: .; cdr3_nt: TGTGCCAGCAGTGAATTTGGCGGAGTGGGTAATGAGCAGTTCTTC; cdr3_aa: CASSEFGGVGNEQFF
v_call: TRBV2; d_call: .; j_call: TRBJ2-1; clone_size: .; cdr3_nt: TGTGCCAGCAGGGACTTGGGCTACAATGAGCAGTTCTTC; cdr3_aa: CASRDLGYNEQFF
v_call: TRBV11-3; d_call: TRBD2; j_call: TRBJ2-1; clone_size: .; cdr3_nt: TGTGCCAGCAGCTTAGTCCCAACTAGCGGGACTTACAATGAGCAGTTCTTC; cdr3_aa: CASSLVPTSGTYNEQFF
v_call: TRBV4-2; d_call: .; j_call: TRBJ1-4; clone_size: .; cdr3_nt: TGTGCCAGCAGCCCCACCCCCGACGGGGCTAATGAAAAACTGTTTTTT; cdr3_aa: CASSPTPDGANEKLFF
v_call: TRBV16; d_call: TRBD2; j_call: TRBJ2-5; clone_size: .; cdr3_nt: TGTGCCAGCAGCCCCCGATTAGCGGGAGGGCCGGAGTTCCGAGAGACCCAGTACTTC; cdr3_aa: CASSPRLAGGPEFRETQYF
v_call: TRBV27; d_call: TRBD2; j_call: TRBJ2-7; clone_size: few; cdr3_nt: TGTGCCAGCAGTTTAGTCCCTAGCGGGACCTACGAGCAGTACTTC; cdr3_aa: CASSLVPSGTYEQYF
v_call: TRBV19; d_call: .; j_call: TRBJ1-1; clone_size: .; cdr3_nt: TGTGCCAGTAGTTTCAGGGTGTCGATGAACACTGAAGCTTTCTTT; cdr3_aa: CASSFRVSMNTEAFF
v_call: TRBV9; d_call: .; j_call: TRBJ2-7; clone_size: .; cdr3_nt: TGTGCCAGCAGCGTAGCCCCTTCCTACGAGCAGTACTTC; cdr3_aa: CASSVAPSYEQYF
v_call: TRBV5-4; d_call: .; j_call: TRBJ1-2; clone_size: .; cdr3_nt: TGTGCCAGCAGCCACCTCCGGGACAATCGGCACGGCTACACCTTC; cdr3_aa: CASSHLRDNRHGYTF
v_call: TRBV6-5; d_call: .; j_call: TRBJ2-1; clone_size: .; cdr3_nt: TGTGCCAGCAGTATCGGGTGGAATGAGCAGTTCTTC; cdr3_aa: CASSIGWNEQFF
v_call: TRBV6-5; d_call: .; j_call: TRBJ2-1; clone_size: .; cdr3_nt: TGTGCCAGCAGTTACTCTACAGGGTTCCGATACAATGAGCAGTTCTTC; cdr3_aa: CASSYSTGFRYNEQFF
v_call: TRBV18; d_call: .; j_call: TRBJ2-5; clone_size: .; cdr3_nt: TGTGCCAGCTCACCACTACCCGGGTCCGTTCAAGAGACCCAGTACTTC; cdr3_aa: CASSPLPGSVQETQYF
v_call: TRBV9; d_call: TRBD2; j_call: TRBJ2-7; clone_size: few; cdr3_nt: TGTGCCAGCAGCACGGGACTAGCATCCTACGAGCAGTACTTC; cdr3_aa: CASSTGLASYEQYF
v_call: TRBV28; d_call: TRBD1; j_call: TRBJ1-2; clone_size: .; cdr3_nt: TGTGCCAGCAGGGGGGGACAGGGGTCGGATGGCTACACCTTC; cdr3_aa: CASRGGQGSDGYTF
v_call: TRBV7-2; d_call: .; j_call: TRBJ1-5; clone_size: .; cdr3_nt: TGTGCCAGCAGCTTAAGCGGTCCCCTAAATCAGCCCCAGCATTTT; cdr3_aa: CASSLSGPLNQPQHF
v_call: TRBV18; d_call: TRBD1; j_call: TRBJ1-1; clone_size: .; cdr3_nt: TGTGCCAGCTCACCACCGGGGACAGGAAAAAGGGACACTGAAGCTTTCTTT; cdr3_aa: CASSPPGTGKRDTEAFF
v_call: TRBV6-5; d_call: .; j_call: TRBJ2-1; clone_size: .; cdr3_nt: TGTGCCAGCAGACCGGGGAGCGTATTCTACAATGAGCAGTTCTTC; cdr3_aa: CASRPGSVFYNEQFF
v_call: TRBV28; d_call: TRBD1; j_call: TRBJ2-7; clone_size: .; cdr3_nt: TGTGCCAGCAGTAACCCCGGGACAGCCGAGCAGTACTTC; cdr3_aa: CASSNPGTAEQYF
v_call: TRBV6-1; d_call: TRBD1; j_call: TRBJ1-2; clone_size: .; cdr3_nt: TGTGCCAGCGAATTGGACAGGGGAGGGTCGGGTGGCTACACCTTC; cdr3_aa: CASELDRGGSGGYTF
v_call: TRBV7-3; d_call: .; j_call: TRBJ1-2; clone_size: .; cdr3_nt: TGTGCCAGCAGCTTCGCCTCAGGGTGGGGCTACACCTTC; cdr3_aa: CASSFASGWGYTF
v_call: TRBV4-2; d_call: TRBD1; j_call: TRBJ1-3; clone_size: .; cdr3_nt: TGTGCCAGCAGCCCCTCAAATCCGACAGGGGGTTCTGGAAACACCATATATTTT; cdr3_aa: CASSPSNPTGGSGNTIYF